The next 27 T cell receptor beta chains were all read from a single sample in a study of blood T cell repertoires in COVID-19. Clones were read by immunoSEQ multiplex PCR, and TCRdb kept only the in-frame ones, dropping some. The data show 55,000 to 80,000 clones, with about 86% seen just once and over 4.5% held by the top ten. The material sequenced was peripheral blood. The receptors originated from a man between 45 and 60 years old with active COVID-19.

The chain has TRBV11-3 and TRBJ2-5; 7 bases fit TRBD2. Germline CDR1 SGHNT, CDR2 YENEEA. The junction had 1 base not matched to a gene; V was cut back by 5 bases and J by 1 base. This CDR3 is 13 amino acids long. CDR3 bases: TGTGCCAGCAGCAGACTAGCCCAAGAGACCCAGTACTTC. Its protein is CASSRLAQETQYF.

The gene calls are TRBV28 and TRBJ2-1; TRBD2 matches at 7 bases. Germline V lookup: CDR1 MDHEN, CDR2 SYDVKM. This CDR3 is built from 13 residues. V dropped 3 bases and J dropped 10; count of bases not matched to a gene: 6. The DNA of the CDR3 is TGTGCCAGCAGTTTGGGCGGGAGTAAAGAGCAGTTCTTC. Residues: CASSLGGSKEQFF.

The J gene is TRBJ2-6, the V gene TRBV5-5; D not certain. Per the germline V gene, CDR1 is SGHKS and CDR2 is YYEKEE (reference sequence). CDR3 size: 11 residues. The chain's CDR3 is CVAGGANVLTF. Written as DNA, the CDR3 is TGTGTCGCCGGTGGGGCCAACGTCCTGACTTTC.

This chain connects TRBV10-3 to TRBJ2-2, with D possibly TRBD2 on 6 matching bases. Germline values: CDR1 ENHRY, CDR2 SYGVKD. This CDR3 region has 13 residues. V shed 9 bases and J shed 3 bases, with 11 bases lying between them. CDR3 protein: CAITGDDTGELFF. For the CDR3, the DNA is TGTGCCATTACGGGGGACGACACCGGGGAGCTGTTTTTT.

This clone was found a few times. CDR3 sequence reads: CASSLPESGRDHVLTF. CDR3 coding DNA: TGTGCCAGCAGCTTACCAGAAAGCGGGAGGGACCACGTCCTGACTTTC. The chain recombines TRBV7-2 with TRBJ2-6; 10 nucleotides match TRBD2. V lost 2 bases to trimming and J lost 11 bases; unmatched junction nucleotides: 9. This CDR3 spans 16 amino acids. CDR1 and CDR2 (germline): SGHTA, FQGNSA.

The rearrangement links TRBV19 to TRBJ2-3; 7 positions match TRBD2. The germline gives CDR1 LNHDA, CDR2 SQIVND (reference sequence). The CDR3 extends over 16 amino acids. Losses at the gene ends were 5 bases for V and 5 bases for J; bases not matched to a gene: 13. The CDR3 DNA reads TGTGCCAGTAGTCTTACCGGGACTCCGGGGGGAGATACGCAGTATTTT. Translated, it gives CASSLTGTPGGDTQYF.

The chain employs TRBV7-9 and TRBJ2-3; 11 nucleotides align to TRBD2. Germline CDR1 reads SEHNR; CDR2 reads FQNEAQ (reference sequence). The CDR3 length is 15 residues. The V and J ends lost 5 bases and 1 base, in that order; junction bases with no gene match: 2. The CDR3 sequence is CASSRGLAGTDTQYF. CDR3 nucleotides: TGTGCCAGCAGCCGGGGACTAGCGGGCACAGATACGCAGTATTTT.

The chain recombines TRBV4-3 with TRBJ2-7; 12 positions match TRBD2. The J segment lost 3 bases and the V segment lost 5 bases, leaving 5 bases of the junction unmatched. The CDR3 is 15 residues long. Per germline, CDR1 LGHNA and CDR2 YSLEER. CDR3 bases: TGCGCCAGCAGCGAGACTAGCGGGAGTTTCTACGAGCAGTACTTC. Translation gives CASSETSGSFYEQYF.

The gene calls are TRBV11-2 and TRBJ1-3; D is unclear. Trimming stripped 5 bases from V and 3 bases from J, with 14 bases between. This CDR3 is built from 15 residues. CDR1 is SGHAT, CDR2 FQNNGV, per germline. This CDR3 reads CASSPRGVLGNTIYF. The CDR3 nucleotides read TGTGCCAGCAGCCCACGGGGAGTCCTTGGAAACACCATATATTTT. Supplemented by reference TRBV11-2 and TRBJ1-3, the full variable domain reads EAGVAQSPRYKIIEKRQSVAFWCNPISGHATLYWYQQILGQGPKLLIQFQNNGVVDDSQLPKDRFSAERLKGVDSTLKIQPAKLEDSAVYLCASSPRGVLGNTIYFGEGSWLTVV.

The CDR3 nucleotides read TGTGCCAGCAGCGTAGCGGTCAGGGGGGCGAACACCGGGGAGCTGTTTTTT. It codes for CASSVAVRGANTGELFF. The V call is TRBV9, the J call TRBJ2-2; D possibly corresponds to TRBD1 (7 bases). Trimming stripped 0 bases from V and 0 bases from J, with 12 bases between. The CDR3 loop spans 17 amino acids. Germline V lookup: CDR1 SGDLS, CDR2 YYNGEE.

The chain couples TRBV29-1 to TRBJ1-1, with 7 bases aligning to TRBD1. J lost 1 base, V lost 4 bases, and 6 bases had no gene match. CDR3 length equals 14 residues. CDR1 is SQVTM and CDR2 is ANQGSEA in the germline V gene. The chain's CDR3 is CSVVWGTANTEAFF. DNA of the CDR3: TGCAGCGTTGTCTGGGGGACAGCGAACACTGAAGCTTTCTTT.

This clone was seen a handful of times. CDR3 amino acids: CASEYRAGANVLTF. For the CDR3, the DNA is TGTGCCAGCGAATACAGGGCTGGGGCCAACGTCCTGACTTTC. The rearrangement links TRBV6-5 to TRBJ2-6, with D possibly TRBD1 on 6 matching bases. In germline, CDR1 is MNHEY, CDR2 SVGAGI. V lost 8 bases and J 2 bases, leaving 10 bases between the germline ends. There are 14 residues in the CDR3.

Here the CDR3 reads CASKNDRARNPFNRGREEQYF. For the CDR3, the DNA is TGTGCCAGCAAAAACGACAGAGCTCGGAACCCTTTTAACAGGGGGCGGGAGGAGCAGTACTTC. The chain is built from TRBV27 and TRBJ2-7; 9 nucleotides agree with TRBD1. Germline loops: CDR1 MNHEY, CDR2 SMNVEV (reference sequence). V gave up 7 bases and J gave up 7 bases; unmatched junction bases: 32. This CDR3 has 21 residues.

This chain connects TRBV9 to TRBJ1-6, with D tentatively TRBD1 (5 bases). Germline V gene sequence: CDR1 SGDLS, CDR2 YYNGEE. The CDR3 is 15 amino acids. Deletions cut 2 bases from V and 10 bases from J, with 16 bases between. CDR3 region: CASSVQAGSGSPLHF. CDR3 coding DNA: TGTGCCAGCAGCGTTCAGGCAGGGTCTGGCTCACCCCTCCACTTT.

The gene calls are TRBV5-1 and TRBJ2-2, with D perhaps matching TRBD1 (5 bases). CDR3 length: 15 residues. V shed 2 bases and J shed 1 base, with 9 bases lying between them. In germline, CDR1 is SGHRS, CDR2 YFSETQ. CDR3 residues: CASSLRGQNTGELFF. In DNA form, the CDR3 reads TGCGCCAGCAGCTTAAGGGGCCAGAACACCGGGGAGCTGTTTTTT. Looking up the rest from reference TRBV5-1 and TRBJ2-2 gives the full variable domain: KAGVTQTPRYLIKTRGQQVTLSCSPISGHRSVSWYQQTPGQGLQFLFEYFSETQRNKGNFPGRFSGRQFSNSRSEMNVSTLELGDSALYLCASSLRGQNTGELFFGEGSRLTVL.

The V gene is TRBV5-8, the J gene TRBJ2-5; 7 bases line up with TRBD1. V shed 3 bases, J shed 1 base, and the junction held 12 bases outside the gene matches. The germline gives CDR1 SGHTS, CDR2 YDEGEE. The CDR3 runs 17 residues. Here the CDR3 DNA reads TGTGCCAGCAGCTCAAATTTGGGGACAGAGATCCAAGAGACCCAGTACTTC. It is translated as CASSSNLGTEIQETQYF. The entire variable domain, with the rest obtained from reference TRBV5-8 and TRBJ2-5, is as follows: EAGVTQSPTHLIKTRGQQATLRCSPISGHTSVYWYQQALGLGLQFLLWYDEGEERNRGNFPPRFSGRQFPNYSSELNVNALELEDSALYLCASSSNLGTEIQETQYFGPGTRLLVL.

Regarding this clone: At the DNA level, this CDR3 is encoded by other sequences in the same sample as well. The J gene is TRBJ1-2, the V gene TRBV19; 9 positions agree with TRBD1. This CDR3 spans 14 amino acids. Trimming cost V 4 bases and J 5 bases; bases outside gene matches: 5. Germline V gives CDR1 LNHDA, CDR2 SQIVND (reference sequence). CDR3 region: CASSNRGQLYGYTF. The CDR3 bases are TGTGCCAGTAGTAACAGGGGGCAACTGTATGGCTACACCTTC.

V is TRBV28 and J is TRBJ2-7; TRBD2 aligns across 9 bases. This CDR3 comprises 16 residues. V dropped 5 bases and J dropped 2; count of bases not matched to a gene: 10. The V gene's germline CDR1 is MDHEN and CDR2 SYDVKM. CDR3 nucleotides: TGTGCCAGCAGTCAGGGGGGTGCTAGCGGGACCTACGAGCAGTACTTC. Translated: CASSQGGASGTYEQYF.

The chain uses TRBV3-1 (or the pseudogene TRBV3-2) and TRBJ1-2, with D maybe TRBD1 (6 bases). Germline values: CDR1 LGHDT, CDR2 YNNKEL (reference sequence). The CDR3 runs to 13 residues. The V end was cut by 6 bases, the J end by 1 base, with 9 bases between. The CDR3 nucleotides are TGTGCCAGCAGGCGGACAGATAACTATGGCTACACCTTC. It is translated as CASRRTDNYGYTF.

The chain combines TRBV6-5 with TRBJ2-3; D is unresolved. The CDR3 runs to 15 residues. Looked up from germline, CDR1 is MNHEY and CDR2 is SVGAGI. Between the trimmed V and J ends, which lost 6 bases and 1 base, there was a span of 14 bases. The CDR3 region is CASRPTGVGTDTQYF. DNA of the CDR3: TGTGCCAGCAGGCCGACCGGAGTGGGCACAGATACGCAGTATTTT.

The chain joins TRBV6-5 to TRBJ2-5, with D possibly matching TRBD2 (6 bases). V was pared by 6 bases and J by 2 bases, with 13 bases between. This CDR3 contains 14 residues. Germline assignment: CDR1 MNHEY and CDR2 SVGAGI. The CDR3 sequence is CASRLTAGQETQYF. The CDR3 bases are TGTGCCAGCAGATTGACCGCGGGACAAGAGACCCAGTACTTC.

The chain recombines TRBV28 with TRBJ1-4, with 7 bases that match TRBD1. With V trimmed by 2 bases and J by 6 bases, 3 bases remained unmatched. This CDR3 has 14 amino acids. CDR1 and CDR2 (germline): MDHEN, SYDVKM. The CDR3 DNA sequence: TGTGCCAGCAGTTTAAGACAGGGAGATGAAAAACTGTTTTTT. It yields the protein CASSLRQGDEKLFF.

V usage is TRBV5-4 and J usage is TRBJ2-5, with TRBD2 identical over 8 bases. The CDR3 runs to 16 residues. Germline V gene sequence: CDR1 SGHNT, CDR2 YYREEE (reference sequence). Trimming cost V 2 bases and J 4 bases; bases outside gene matches: 10. CDR3 in amino acids: CASSLGRLAGSETQYF. The CDR3 region has the DNA TGTGCCAGCAGCTTAGGTCGGCTAGCGGGTTCAGAGACCCAGTACTTC.

V and J are TRBV3-1 (or the pseudogene TRBV3-2) and TRBJ2-7; D may be TRBD2 (5 bases). The CDR3 consists of 13 residues. V lost 4 bases to trimming and J lost 7 bases, with 14 bases between them. Germline V gene data show CDR1 as LGHDT and CDR2 as YNNKEL (reference sequence). CDR3 residues: CASSLRNPGEQYF. CDR3 DNA: TGTGCCAGCAGCCTTCGTAACCCGGGAGAGCAGTACTTC.

The chain joins TRBV19 to TRBJ2-7, with 10 bases that match TRBD1. The CDR3 runs to 15 residues. Germline trimming cut 5 bases from V and 5 bases from J; bases unmatched to any gene: 9. Germline V gene lookup returns CDR1 LNHDA and CDR2 SQIVND (reference sequence). The CDR3 coding sequence is TGTGCCAGTAGTCTGGGGGACAGGGGAGTAGACGAGCAGTACTTC. This translates into CASSLGDRGVDEQYF.

The genes are TRBV7-9 and TRBJ2-3; possible D gene TRBD1, 6 bases. Trimming removed 1 base from V and 1 base from J, with 15 bases in between. Germline CDR1 SEHNR, CDR2 FQNEAQ (reference sequence). The CDR3 extends over 17 amino acids. The CDR3 DNA sequence: TGTGCCAGCAGCTTAGTAGCAGGGGTACTGGGCACAGATACGCAGTATTTT. Translated: CASSLVAGVLGTDTQYF.

This chain links TRBV27 with TRBJ1-1; D is unclear. The germline V and J ends were trimmed by 3 bases and 1 base, with 9 bases remaining between them. The CDR3 consists of 14 residues. Germline CDR1 and CDR2: MNHEY and SMNVEV (reference sequence). CDR3 protein: CASSLTLGNTEAFF. Here the CDR3 DNA reads TGTGCCAGCAGTTTGACTTTAGGGAACACTGAAGCTTTCTTT.